The rows below give T cell receptor beta chains drawn from one sample of a study of monozygotic twins with cystic fibrosis. Only in-frame clones appear in the TCRdb table, and some are missing; sequencing was by immunoSEQ multiplex PCR. The sample records tens of thousands of clones, approximately 90% being singletons. Sequencing was done on a sample of blood. Receptors were obtained from a girl aged 2 to 10 with cystic fibrosis. CDR3s include the opening cysteine and the closing phenylalanine or tryptophan. The order of the fields is J gene, V gene, D gene, clone size, CDR3 protein, CDR3 DNA. D genes are given only for firm matches. Clone size appears in some rows only: once, few, many, or a class for an expanded clone.

j_call: TRBJ1-6; v_call: TRBV27; d_call: .; clone_size: .; cdr3_aa: CASSLLTGAHSPLHF; cdr3_nt: TGTGCCAGCAGTCTTCTAACAGGAGCCCATTCACCCCTCCACTTT
j_call: TRBJ2-5; v_call: TRBV5-6; d_call: .; clone_size: .; cdr3_aa: CASSPSSGETQYF; cdr3_nt: TGTGCCAGCTCCCCTTCGAGCGGGGAGACCCAGTACTTC
j_call: TRBJ1-1; v_call: TRBV4-3; d_call: TRBD1; clone_size: .; cdr3_aa: CASSQYGQGGNTEAFF; cdr3_nt: TGCGCCAGCAGCCAATACGGACAGGGGGGAAACACTGAAGCTTTCTTT
j_call: TRBJ1-1; v_call: TRBV6-5; d_call: TRBD1; clone_size: .; cdr3_aa: CASSYRGPMNTEAFF; cdr3_nt: TGTGCCAGCAGTTACAGGGGGCCCATGAACACTGAAGCTTTCTTT
j_call: TRBJ1-2; v_call: TRBV12-5; d_call: TRBD1; clone_size: .; cdr3_aa: CASGHTDRAGGYTF; cdr3_nt: TGTGCTAGTGGCCATACGGACAGGGCCGGAGGCTACACCTTC
j_call: TRBJ2-7; v_call: TRBV6-5; d_call: .; clone_size: .; cdr3_aa: CASSYSIGGATYEQYF; cdr3_nt: TGTGCCAGCAGTTACTCGATTGGTGGAGCCACCTACGAGCAGTACTTC
j_call: TRBJ1-2; v_call: TRBV19; d_call: .; clone_size: once; cdr3_aa: CASSIELRTGNYGYTF; cdr3_nt: TGTGCCAGTAGTATAGAACTACGGACGGGAAACTATGGCTACACCTTC
j_call: TRBJ2-3; v_call: TRBV5-6; d_call: .; clone_size: .; cdr3_aa: CASSLSEGTQYF; cdr3_nt: TGTGCCAGCAGCTTGTCTGAGGGAACGCAGTATTTT
j_call: TRBJ1-4; v_call: TRBV6-5; d_call: .; clone_size: .; cdr3_aa: CASSFRTGLGEKLFF; cdr3_nt: TGTGCCAGCAGTTTCCGCACAGGATTAGGTGAAAAACTGTTTTTT
j_call: TRBJ1-5; v_call: TRBV11-3; d_call: TRBD1; clone_size: .; cdr3_aa: CASSSTGTGKSNQPQHF; cdr3_nt: TGTGCCAGCAGCTCAACCGGGACAGGGAAGAGCAATCAGCCCCAGCATTTT
j_call: TRBJ1-3; v_call: TRBV7-8; d_call: .; clone_size: .; cdr3_aa: CASSLLAGFSSGNTIYF; cdr3_nt: TGTGCCAGCAGCTTATTGGCAGGCTTTAGCTCTGGAAACACCATATATTTT
j_call: TRBJ2-1; v_call: TRBV30; d_call: TRBD2; clone_size: .; cdr3_aa: CAWSGKGLAGSEQFF; cdr3_nt: TGTGCCTGGAGTGGTAAGGGACTAGCGGGGTCTGAGCAGTTCTTC
j_call: TRBJ2-1; v_call: TRBV29-1; d_call: .; clone_size: .; cdr3_aa: CSVELYEQFF; cdr3_nt: TGCAGCGTTGAATTATATGAGCAGTTCTTC
j_call: TRBJ1-4; v_call: TRBV5-1; d_call: .; clone_size: .; cdr3_aa: CASSRQGQASNEKLFF; cdr3_nt: TGCGCCAGCAGTCGTCAGGGGCAAGCATCTAATGAAAAACTGTTTTTT
j_call: TRBJ2-4; v_call: TRBV27; d_call: .; clone_size: .; cdr3_aa: CASSTIPRAPAKNIQYF; cdr3_nt: TGTGCCAGCAGCACCATTCCAAGGGCGCCTGCCAAAAACATTCAGTACTTC
j_call: TRBJ1-2; v_call: TRBV6-6; d_call: .; clone_size: .; cdr3_aa: CASSPTLDMRGYTF; cdr3_nt: TGTGCCAGCAGTCCGACCCTTGATATGAGGGGCTACACCTTC
j_call: TRBJ2-3; v_call: TRBV6-5; d_call: .; clone_size: .; cdr3_aa: CASSYSGGLADTQYF; cdr3_nt: TGTGCCAGCAGTTACTCGGGGGGGCTAGCAGATACGCAGTATTTT
j_call: TRBJ1-1; v_call: TRBV25-1; d_call: TRBD1; clone_size: .; cdr3_aa: CASSTGGEAFF; cdr3_nt: TGTGCCAGCAGCACAGGGGGCGAAGCTTTCTTT
j_call: TRBJ2-7; v_call: TRBV5-1; d_call: .; clone_size: .; cdr3_aa: CARRNYEQYF; cdr3_nt: TGCGCCAGGAGAAACTACGAGCAGTACTTC
j_call: TRBJ2-2; v_call: TRBV7-6; d_call: TRBD2; clone_size: once; cdr3_aa: CASSLGGAGELFF; cdr3_nt: TGTGCCAGCAGCCTCGGGGGGGCCGGGGAGCTGTTTTTT
j_call: TRBJ2-6; v_call: TRBV9; d_call: .; clone_size: .; cdr3_aa: CASSEQGAGANVLTF; cdr3_nt: TGTGCCAGCAGCGAGCAGGGAGCTGGGGCCAACGTCCTGACTTTC
j_call: TRBJ1-1; v_call: TRBV18; d_call: .; clone_size: .; cdr3_aa: CASSPLVQGINTEAFF; cdr3_nt: TGTGCCAGCTCACCATTAGTACAGGGAATAAACACTGAAGCTTTCTTT
j_call: TRBJ2-5; v_call: TRBV5-6; d_call: .; clone_size: .; cdr3_aa: CASSRVVERDQETQYF; cdr3_nt: TGTGCCAGCAGCAGGGTCGTCGAAAGGGACCAAGAGACCCAGTACTTC
j_call: TRBJ2-5; v_call: TRBV9; d_call: TRBD2; clone_size: .; cdr3_aa: CASSRAGVEEETQYF; cdr3_nt: TGTGCCAGCAGCAGGGCGGGGGTTGAAGAAGAGACCCAGTACTTC
j_call: TRBJ1-3; v_call: TRBV2; d_call: .; clone_size: .; cdr3_aa: CASNEVGRTLNGNTIYF; cdr3_nt: TGTGCCAGCAATGAAGTTGGGCGTACTCTAAACGGAAACACCATATATTTT
j_call: TRBJ1-5; v_call: TRBV7-8; d_call: .; clone_size: .; cdr3_aa: CASSLAQGNQPQHF; cdr3_nt: TGTGCCAGCAGCTTAGCGCAGGGTAATCAGCCCCAGCATTTT
j_call: TRBJ1-1; v_call: TRBV6-5; d_call: .; clone_size: once; cdr3_aa: CASSGGWDTEAFF; cdr3_nt: TGTGCCAGCAGTGGAGGGTGGGACACTGAAGCTTTCTTT
j_call: TRBJ2-7; v_call: TRBV14; d_call: .; clone_size: .; cdr3_aa: CASSQEAPAQYF; cdr3_nt: TGTGCCAGCAGCCAGGAGGCGCCAGCGCAGTACTTC
j_call: TRBJ2-1; v_call: TRBV6-5; d_call: .; clone_size: .; cdr3_aa: CATRRGAGIYNEQFF; cdr3_nt: TGTGCCACCCGACGCGGGGCGGGGATATACAATGAGCAGTTCTTC
j_call: TRBJ1-2; v_call: TRBV5-6; d_call: .; clone_size: .; cdr3_aa: CASSLASIRRPTQDGYTF; cdr3_nt: TGTGCCAGCAGCTTGGCCTCCATCCGCAGGCCGACCCAGGATGGCTACACCTTC